A selection of T cell receptor beta chains follows, all from one sample in a study of T cells after yellow fever vaccination. TCRdb independently ran MiXCR on the 5' RACE reads; one entry per CDR3 protein. The sample yields hundreds of thousands of distinct CDR3 sequences, 12% seen once. The sample consisted of CD4+ T cells sorted from PBMCs, taken 15 days after the yellow fever booster vaccination. The receptor set was obtained from a man younger than 35 who received the YFV17D yellow fever vaccine. Each CDR3 is given without its conserved first and last residue. Fields, in order: V gene, clone size, J gene, CDR3 protein. Size is stated for part of the rows, as once, few or many counts, or as a class when the clone is expanded.

>TRBV11-3|few|TRBJ2-5
ASSSSRWQQETQY
>TRBV3-1|few|TRBJ2-5
ASSQDGRLNPTETQY
>TRBV7-8|-|TRBJ2-2
ASSSGRTSNTGELF
>TRBV12-3/TRBV12-4|-|TRBJ2-1
AITGSGNEQF
>TRBV4-3|many|TRBJ1-1
ASSQFSRGGTEAF
>TRBV4-3|-|TRBJ2-6
ASSRTTGGSSSGANVLT
>TRBV9|-|TRBJ2-3
ASSVVGDTQY
>TRBV7-2|many|TRBJ2-5
ASSRRGAQETQY
>TRBV3-1|few|TRBJ1-5
ASSQVGGNQPQH
>TRBV20-1|-|TRBJ1-3
SARVRDSGNTIY
>TRBV10-3|few|TRBJ2-5
AISPRGELGETQY
>TRBV6-6|few|TRBJ1-5
ASSYSMQPQH
>TRBV20-1|-|TRBJ1-5
STAVLAPGNQPQH
>TRBV9|-|TRBJ1-1
ASSGGYRGWGTEAF
>TRBV4-1|-|TRBJ1-4
ASSQGDRGVGEKLF
>TRBV29-1|-|TRBJ2-3
SVSLAGARGVTDTQY
>TRBV11-2|few|TRBJ2-3
ASNSGFDTQY
>TRBV5-1|few|TRBJ2-3
ASSLGASFLTDTQY
>TRBV9|-|TRBJ2-5
ASSVYPAGGRETQY
>TRBV7-2|-|TRBJ1-2
ASSVHRGDGGYT
>TRBV7-9|few|TRBJ2-7
ASSLGGGRASYEQY
>TRBV6-2/TRBV6-3|many|TRBJ2-7
ASHSAMGQY
>TRBV5-1|-|TRBJ1-4
ASSLETPEKLF
>TRBV5-1|few|TRBJ1-3
ASSLGTYAGGNTIY
>TRBV12-3/TRBV12-4|-|TRBJ2-7
ASSLGQGTLDEQY
>TRBV6-2/TRBV6-3|few|TRBJ2-5
ASSYSRIQETQY
>TRBV20-1|many|TRBJ2-1
SARAAGQGGNEQF
>TRBV6-2/TRBV6-3|many|TRBJ2-1
ASSYSWGESEQF
>TRBV6-5|-|TRBJ1-5
ASSSPGERQPQH
>TRBV19|few|TRBJ2-1
ASSIQGGGEQF
>TRBV20-1|-|TRBJ2-3
SAARAVITDTQY
>TRBV19|once|TRBJ1-1
ASSIRWVGNTEAF
>TRBV7-2|few|TRBJ2-3
ASSLAFGGEGTDTQY
>TRBV7-6|-|TRBJ2-2
ASSQDGQIDGELF
>TRBV18|-|TRBJ2-2
ASSPGLGFGELF
>TRBV7-9|-|TRBJ1-1
ASSLGSRRTEAF
>TRBV20-1|many|TRBJ1-1
SASKGIGLGAF
>TRBV7-3|few|TRBJ2-6
ASSPGGAGANVLT
>TRBV7-2|-|TRBJ2-5
ASSLGEGGFVRETQY
>TRBV7-2|-|TRBJ2-1
ASSLELAGGTYNEQF
>TRBV12-3/TRBV12-4|few|TRBJ2-5
ASSLRTGGAETQY
>TRBV6-6|-|TRBJ2-5
ASSYSRGPKETQY
>TRBV5-1|few|TRBJ1-1
ASSAAGNTEAF
>TRBV11-2|-|TRBJ1-2
ASSPTQAGVGYT
>TRBV12-3/TRBV12-4|few|TRBJ1-1
ASSLVPPGTEAF